Following are 30 T cell receptor beta chains from one sample sequenced in a study of graft-versus-host responses after intestinal transplantation. The antigens for these receptors are not known. This table comes from immunoSEQ multiplex PCR, and its TCRdb copy is limited to in-frame clones, with some not included. The data hold 100,000 to 110,000 clones, with 87% observed a single time. Specimen: unstimulated CD4+ T cells sorted from spleen or lymph node cells, collected before transplant. The receptors come from a human donor who was the organ donor for an intestinal transplant.

The chain links TRBV10-1 to TRBJ1-1, with a possible D match to TRBD1 (6 bases). The CDR3 length is 13 residues. Germline CDR1 reads WNHNN; CDR2 reads SYGVQD (reference sequence). Trimming cost V 8 bases and J 1 base, with 11 bases left between them. In DNA form, the CDR3 reads TGCGCCAGCTCTATGGACAGGAACACTGAAGCTTTCTTT. Its protein is CASSMDRNTEAFF.

The V and J genes are TRBV30 and TRBJ1-5, with TRBD1 matching over 7 bases. The V gene's germline CDR1 is GTSNPN and CDR2 SVGIG (reference sequence). The CDR3 loop spans 15 amino acids. Unmatched junction bases numbered 5, after V lost 0 bases and J lost 3 bases. The chain's CDR3 is CAWSVTGQLNQPQHF. The CDR3 nucleotides read TGTGCCTGGAGTGTCACGGGACAGCTCAATCAGCCCCAGCATTTT.

V usage is TRBV5-1 and J usage is TRBJ1-4, with D unclear. The V end was cut by 4 bases, the J end by 3 bases, with 10 bases between. This CDR3 comprises 14 residues. Germline values: CDR1 SGHRS, CDR2 YFSETQ. In DNA, the CDR3 is TGCGCCAGCAGCGAGACTGGGGCTAATGAAAAACTGTTTTTT. This encodes CASSETGANEKLFF.

The J gene is TRBJ2-5, the V gene TRBV4-1, with 7 bases identical to TRBD2. CDR3 length equals 15 residues. Trimming removed 0 bases from V and 1 base from J; junction bases left unmatched: 2. Germline CDR1 and CDR2: MGHRA and YSYEKL. CDR3 DNA sequence: TGCGCCAGCAGCCAAGAGGGAGGGATCCAAGAGACCCAGTACTTC. Amino acids: CASSQEGGIQETQYF.

This clone was detected only once. V and J are TRBV6-1 and TRBJ2-7; 7 bases match TRBD1. The CDR3 loop spans 15 amino acids. Trimming at V came to 7 bases and at J to 3 bases, leaving 12 bases not matched to a gene. CDR1 and CDR2 from the germline V gene are MNHNS and SASEGT. The CDR3 DNA is TGTGCCAGCATTCCGACGCCGGGACAGTACTACGAGCAGTACTTC. Protein: CASIPTPGQYYEQYF.

This CDR3 reads CASSLKRGGLADTQYF. The DNA of the CDR3 is TGCGCCAGCAGTCTTAAGCGGGGGGGGTTGGCAGATACGCAGTATTTT. The genes are TRBV5-1 and TRBJ2-3; 10 bases are a match to TRBD2. V was pared by 5 bases and J by 4 bases, with 10 bases of the junction left unmatched. This CDR3 has 16 residues. CDR1 SGHRS and CDR2 YFSETQ come from the germline V gene.

V is TRBV10-3 and J is TRBJ1-2; 8 nucleotides line up with TRBD1. V shed 5 bases, J shed 6 bases, and the junction held 2 bases outside the gene matches. The V gene's germline CDR1 is ENHRY and CDR2 SYGVKD. The CDR3 extends over 12 amino acids. CDR3 bases: TGTGCCATCAGTTGGGACAGGCATGGCTACACCTTC. Amino acid sequence: CAISWDRHGYTF.

This chain links TRBV4-1 with TRBJ2-1; no firm D call. Trimming shortened V by 5 bases and J by 7 bases, and 6 bases separated the two germline ends. The CDR3 is 11 amino acids. Germline V lookup: CDR1 MGHRA, CDR2 YSYEKL. The CDR3 sequence is CASSRVNEQFF. The CDR3 nucleotides read TGCGCCAGCAGCAGGGTGAATGAGCAGTTCTTC.

The V and J genes are TRBV5-6 and TRBJ2-2; no clear D gene. Trimming cost V 1 base and J 6 bases, with 7 bases left between them. The CDR3 sequence is 13 residues long. The germline V gene has CDR1 SGHDT and CDR2 YYEEEE. CDR3 nucleotide sequence: TGTGCCAGCAGCTTGTTTGCACCCGGGGAGCTGTTTTTT. Translated: CASSLFAPGELFF.

The rearrangement links TRBV6-5 to TRBJ1-2; 11 nucleotides line up with TRBD1. CDR1 and CDR2 (germline): MNHEY, SVGAGI. With V trimmed by 6 bases and J by 7 bases, 7 bases remained unmatched. The CDR3 extends over 14 amino acids. Here the CDR3 DNA reads TGTGCCAGCAGCCGGACAGGGGGCCCGGGTGGCTACACCTTC. Translating gives CASSRTGGPGGYTF.

The gene calls are TRBV5-1 and TRBJ2-2; 12 positions agree with TRBD1. V shed 2 bases, J shed 7 bases, and the junction held 9 bases outside the gene matches. There are 17 residues in the CDR3. Germline CDR1 SGHRS, CDR2 YFSETQ. CDR3 amino acids: CASSFRPGQGASGELFF. The CDR3 coding sequence is TGCGCCAGCAGCTTCCGGCCGGGACAGGGGGCCAGCGGGGAGCTGTTTTTT. The full variable domain, rest sourced from reference TRBV5-1 and TRBJ2-2, is KAGVTQTPRYLIKTRGQQVTLSCSPISGHRSVSWYQQTPGQGLQFLFEYFSETQRNKGNFPGRFSGRQFSNSRSEMNVSTLELGDSALYLCASSFRPGQGASGELFFGEGSRLTVL.

The J gene is TRBJ2-5, the V gene TRBV5-1, with D unresolved. The ends were cut back, 0 bases at V and 4 bases at J, with 10 bases in the middle. The CDR3 length is 14 residues. Germline-derived CDR1 and CDR2 are SGHRS and YFSETQ. Here the CDR3 DNA reads TGCGCCAGCAGCTTGGCTGGGAAGGGAGAGACCCAGTACTTC. Residues: CASSLAGKGETQYF.

The V gene is TRBV28, the J gene TRBJ2-4; D possibly corresponds to TRBD1 (7 bases). This CDR3 is 14 amino acids long. Germline loops: CDR1 MDHEN, CDR2 SYDVKM. Between the trimmed V and J ends, which lost 6 bases and 4 bases, there was a span of 13 bases. The CDR3 spells CASSPGGRKNIQYF. In DNA form, the CDR3 reads TGTGCCAGCAGCCCAGGGGGGCGGAAAAACATTCAGTACTTC.

This clone was observed a handful of times. J is TRBJ1-6 and V is TRBV19; D uncertain. CDR1 is LNHDA, CDR2 SQIVND, per germline (reference sequence). The CDR3 has 12 amino acids. V lost 3 bases and J 14 bases, leaving 11 bases between the germline ends. CDR3 in amino acids: CASSIPGMALHF. The CDR3 bases are TGTGCCAGTAGTATCCCTGGGATGGCCCTCCACTTT. Drawing the rest from reference TRBV19 and TRBJ1-6, the complete variable domain is DGGITQSPKYLFRKEGQNVTLSCEQNLNHDAMYWYRQDPGQGLRLIYYSQIVNDFQKGDIAEGYSVSREKKESFPLTVTSAQKNPTAFYLCASSIPGMALHFGNGTRLTVT.

This rearrangement joins TRBV7-8 to TRBJ2-1, with a possible D match to TRBD1 (6 bases). The CDR3 contains 14 residues. V was trimmed by 5 bases and J by 6 bases, leaving 14 bases between them. Germline V CDR1 and CDR2: SGHVS, FQNEAQ. CDR3 nucleotides: TGTGCCAGCAGCCCGCCGGGACATTCCAATGAGCAGTTCTTC. Translating gives CASSPPGHSNEQFF.

The table lists this clone with a few counts. This chain connects TRBV19 to TRBJ1-6; the D gene is possibly TRBD1 (6 bases). Germline lookup yields CDR1 LNHDA and CDR2 SQIVND (reference sequence). This CDR3 is 17 amino acids long. Trimming left V 4 bases short and J 5 bases short, with 18 bases between. CDR3 bases: TGTGCCAGTAGTACACCTACAGGACAGCCTAATAATTCACCCCTCCACTTT. It specifies CASSTPTGQPNNSPLHF.

The gene calls are TRBV30 and TRBJ1-3, with D maybe TRBD1 (6 bases). Between the trimmed V and J ends, which lost 2 bases and 0 bases, there was a span of 11 bases. This CDR3 region has 15 residues. The germline gives CDR1 GTSNPN, CDR2 SVGIG (reference sequence). The CDR3 sequence is CAWSLRGDSGNTIYF. The DNA of the CDR3 is TGTGCCTGGAGTCTAAGGGGGGACTCTGGAAACACCATATATTTT. Full variable domain (remainder filled in from reference TRBV30 and TRBJ1-3): SQTIHQWPATLVQPVGSPLSLECTVEGTSNPNLYWYRQAAGRGLQLLFYSVGIGQISSEVPQNLSASRPQDRQFILSSKKLLLSDSGFYLCAWSLRGDSGNTIYFGEGSWLTVV.

J is TRBJ1-1 and V is TRBV7-2, with 10 bases that match TRBD1. V dropped 5 bases and J dropped 4; count of bases not matched to a gene: 4. Germline V lookup: CDR1 SGHTA, CDR2 FQGNSA. This CDR3 spans 14 amino acids. The CDR3 region is CASSVRQGATEAFF. The CDR3 region has the DNA TGTGCCAGCAGCGTAAGACAGGGGGCCACTGAAGCTTTCTTT.

The chain recombines TRBV13 with TRBJ1-1, with D uncertain. V lost 3 bases, J lost 2 bases, and 7 bases lay in between. Germline V gene lookup returns CDR1 PRHDT and CDR2 FYEKMQ (reference sequence). The CDR3 loop spans 13 amino acids. The CDR3 DNA sequence: TGTGCCAGCAGCTTGATCAGCAACACTGAAGCTTTCTTT. This encodes CASSLISNTEAFF.

This clone was detected once. The rearrangement links TRBV4-2 to TRBJ2-5; TRBD2 aligns across 12 bases. J lost 5 bases, V lost 3 bases, and 7 bases had no gene match. This CDR3 comprises 16 residues. The V gene's germline CDR1 is LGHNA and CDR2 YNFKEQ. This CDR3 reads CASSQAGLAGTETQYF. In nucleotides, the CDR3 is TGTGCCAGCAGCCAGGCCGGACTAGCGGGGACTGAGACCCAGTACTTC.

The chain links TRBV11-2 to TRBJ1-1; D is unresolved. The V and J ends lost 0 bases and 1 base respectively, with 12 bases between them. The CDR3 is made up of 16 amino acids. From germline, CDR1 is SGHAT and CDR2 FQNNGV. The CDR3: CASSLDSAAANTEAFF. The CDR3 nucleotides read TGTGCCAGCAGCTTAGATTCAGCAGCCGCGAACACTGAAGCTTTCTTT.

CDR3 loop: CASSVGRGQETQYF. The CDR3, as DNA: TGTGCCAGCAGCGTAGGGCGGGGTCAAGAGACCCAGTACTTC. The chain links TRBV9 to TRBJ2-5; tentative D call: TRBD2 (6 bases). The length of the CDR3 is 14 residues. V was clipped by 0 bases and J by 2 bases, with 8 bases between them. CDR1 is SGDLS, CDR2 YYNGEE, per germline.

As to this clone: This sample includes further DNA sequences coding for the same CDR3. The chain has TRBV18 and TRBJ1-5, with 10 bases matching TRBD1. This CDR3 comprises 13 residues. Germline trimming cut 5 bases from V and 7 bases from J; bases unmatched to any gene: 2. The germline V gene has CDR1 KGHSH and CDR2 LQKENI. The CDR3 loop reads CASSGQGDQPQHF. Here the CDR3 DNA reads TGTGCCAGCTCAGGACAGGGGGACCAGCCCCAGCATTTT. The variable domain in full, completed from reference TRBV18 and TRBJ1-5, reads NAGVMQNPRHLVRRRGQEARLRCSPMKGHSHVYWYRQLPEEGLKFMVYLQKENIIDESGMPKERFSAEFPKEGPSILRIQQVVRGDSAAYFCASSGQGDQPQHFGDGTRLSIL.

The chain links TRBV18 to TRBJ1-1, with 8 nucleotides matching TRBD1. From germline, CDR1 is KGHSH and CDR2 LQKENI. The CDR3 consists of 14 residues. The ends lost 1 base at V and 7 bases at J; junction bases unmatched: 5. The CDR3 sequence: CASSPQGTGYEAFF. The CDR3, as DNA: TGTGCCAGCTCACCACAGGGGACAGGCTATGAAGCTTTCTTT.

The chain has TRBV28 and TRBJ1-5, with D possibly matching TRBD1 (5 bases). The CDR3 is 15 residues long. The germline V and J ends were trimmed by 6 bases and 1 base, with 13 bases remaining between them. The germline CDR1 and CDR2 sequences are MDHEN and SYDVKM. The CDR3 sequence: CASSPPGLSNQPQHF. The CDR3 bases are TGTGCCAGCAGCCCCCCAGGGTTGAGCAATCAGCCCCAGCATTTT.

This sequence joins TRBV30 and TRBJ1-5, with D perhaps matching TRBD1 (6 bases). V was trimmed by 4 bases and J by 9 bases, leaving 22 bases between them. Germline V gene lookup returns CDR1 GTSNPN and CDR2 SVGIG (reference sequence). The CDR3 sequence is 15 residues long. In DNA form, the CDR3 reads TGTGCCTGGACCACACAAGGGGGTTCGGCGACGCCCCAGCATTTT. This encodes CAWTTQGGSATPQHF.

This clone was picked up one time. This rearrangement joins TRBV18 to TRBJ2-7; D call uncertain. Per the germline V gene, CDR1 is KGHSH and CDR2 is LQKENI. V lost 2 bases and J 6 bases, leaving 5 bases between the germline ends. The CDR3 extends over 11 amino acids. The CDR3 is CASSPNIEQYF. In DNA form, the CDR3 reads TGTGCCAGCTCACCAAACATCGAGCAGTACTTC.

The rearrangement uses TRBV19 and TRBJ1-5; D is ambiguous. This CDR3 contains 13 residues. Germline-derived CDR1 and CDR2 are LNHDA and SQIVND (reference sequence). The germline V and J ends were trimmed by 1 base and 4 bases, with 5 bases remaining between them. The chain's CDR3 is CASSIAGNQPQHF. Here the CDR3 DNA reads TGTGCCAGTAGTATAGCCGGGAATCAGCCCCAGCATTTT.

This chain connects TRBV27 to TRBJ2-3, with 11 bases that match TRBD1. Germline lookup yields CDR1 MNHEY and CDR2 SMNVEV (reference sequence). This CDR3 has 15 amino acids. Trimming removed 6 bases from V and 4 bases from J; junction bases left unmatched: 6. The DNA of the CDR3 is TGTGCCAGCAGGGGACAGGGGGGTATGGCAGATACGCAGTATTTT. Its translation is CASRGQGGMADTQYF.

The chain carries TRBV7-8 and TRBJ2-7, with no clear D. CDR1 is SGHVS and CDR2 is FQNEAQ in the germline V gene. The CDR3 runs to 16 residues. V lost 4 bases to trimming and J lost 6 bases, with 22 bases between them. This CDR3 reads CASSSNLKPQSPEQYF. The CDR3 nucleotides are TGTGCCAGCAGCTCTAACCTTAAACCACAATCCCCCGAGCAGTACTTC. The whole variable domain, filled in from reference TRBV7-8 and TRBJ2-7, reads GAGVSQSPRYKVAKRGQDVALRCDPISGHVSLFWYQQALGQGPEFLTYFQNEAQLDKSGLPSDRFFAERPEGSVSTLKIQRTQQEDSAVYLCASSSNLKPQSPEQYFGPGTRLTVT.